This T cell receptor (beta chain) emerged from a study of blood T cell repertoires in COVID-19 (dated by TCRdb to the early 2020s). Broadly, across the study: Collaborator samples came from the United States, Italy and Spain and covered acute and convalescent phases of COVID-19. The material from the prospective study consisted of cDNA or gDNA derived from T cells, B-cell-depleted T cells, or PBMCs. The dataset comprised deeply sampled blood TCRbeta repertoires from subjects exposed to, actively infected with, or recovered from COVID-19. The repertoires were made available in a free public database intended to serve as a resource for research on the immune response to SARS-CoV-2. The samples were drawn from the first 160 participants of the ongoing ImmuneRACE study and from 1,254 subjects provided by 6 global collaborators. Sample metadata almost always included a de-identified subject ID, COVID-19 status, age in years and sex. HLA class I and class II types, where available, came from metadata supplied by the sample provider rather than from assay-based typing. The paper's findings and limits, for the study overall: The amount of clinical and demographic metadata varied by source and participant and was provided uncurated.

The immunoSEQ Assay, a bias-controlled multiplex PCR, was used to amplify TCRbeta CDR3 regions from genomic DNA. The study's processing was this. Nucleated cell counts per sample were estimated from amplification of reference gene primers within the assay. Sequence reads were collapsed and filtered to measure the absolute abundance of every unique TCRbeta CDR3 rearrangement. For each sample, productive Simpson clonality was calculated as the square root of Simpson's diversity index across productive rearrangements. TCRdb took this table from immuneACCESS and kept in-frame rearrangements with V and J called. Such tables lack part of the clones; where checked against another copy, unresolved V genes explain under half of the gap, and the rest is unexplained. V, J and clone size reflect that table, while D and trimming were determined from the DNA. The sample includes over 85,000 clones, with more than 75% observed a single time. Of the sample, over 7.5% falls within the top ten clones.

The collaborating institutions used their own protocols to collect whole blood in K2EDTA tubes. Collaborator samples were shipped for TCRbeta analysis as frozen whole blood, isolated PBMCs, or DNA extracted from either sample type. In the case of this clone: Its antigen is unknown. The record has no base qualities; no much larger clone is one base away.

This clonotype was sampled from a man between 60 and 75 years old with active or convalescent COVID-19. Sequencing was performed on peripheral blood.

For the CDR3, the sequence is CASEPRPYQPQHF. The DNA reads TGTGCCAGCGAGCCTAGACCCTATCAGCCCCAGCATTTT. Recombination connected TRBV6-4 to TRBJ1-5; no D gene is confidently identified. Looking up the germline V gene yields CDR1 MRHNA and CDR2 SNTAGT. V and J are truncated by 8 bases and 5 bases respectively, leaving an intervening sequence of 13 bases. From cysteine to phenylalanine, the CDR3 is 13 amino acids long. The entry retains the CDR3 DNA only, 39 bases that are in frame from base 1.